This TCR beta chain originates from a study of T-cell memory formation after mild COVID-19. Trimming stripped 6 bases from V and 8 bases from J, with 16 bases between. Germline V gene lookup returns CDR1 SEHNR and CDR2 FQNEAQ (reference sequence). The CDR3 loop spans 13 amino acids. This clonotype was counted between two and nine times. 5'RACE with constant-segment primers built TCRalpha and TCRbeta cDNA libraries with UMIs. MiXCR was run by TCRdb on the 5' RACE reads, yielding one entry per CDR3 protein. The sample consists of about 100,000 distinct CDR3 sequences, 11% of them appearing once. The sample consisted of PBMCs or a T cell subset sorted from them (not recorded which). This receptor was obtained from a man between 18 and 35 years old who had mild COVID-19 (a few samples of this study predate the infection). Cell type and time point are not known. The chain recombines TRBV7-9 with TRBJ1-1, with D uncertain. Written as DNA, the CDR3 is TGTGCCAGCAGGGGCCCCGAGTCGACCGAAGCTTTCTTT. Translated: CASRGPESTEAFF.